The present entry profiles one T cell receptor beta chain with its context. Individuals drawn from under 30 US areas were about 18 to 100 years old. The study counted Cohort 3 donors as recovered given two negative PCRs, clearance, or symptom resolution. In the study's own analysis: Reference gene primer amplification yielded estimated nucleated cell counts. Clones were sequenced by immunoSEQ multiplex PCR, and TCRdb holds only the in-frame ones, with some missing. V and J calls and clone size are those listed in that table; D and trimming were worked out from the DNA. Of a few hundred thousand clones in the sample, approximately 86% were seen once. The source of the sample is a study of blood T cell repertoires in COVID-19. Study-level background: T cells, B-cell-depleted T cells, or PBMCs supplied cDNA or gDNA.

The TCR comes from a woman under 30 who had recovered from COVID-19. Sequencing used PBMCs or T cells enriched from blood (not recorded which).

The CDR3 DNA follows: TGTGCCAGCAGTTTTCGGGAGGGCCTGTTTGGGCAGTACTTC. Amino acid sequence: CASSFREGLFGQYF. The chain uses TRBV27 and TRBJ2-7; TRBD2 aligns across 8 bases. CDR3 length equals 14 residues. CDR1 is MNHEY and CDR2 is SMNVEV in the germline V gene (reference sequence). J gave up 9 bases and V 3 bases, and 10 bases lay outside the gene matches.